This T cell receptor (beta chain) was sequenced for a study of blood T cell repertoires in COVID-19 (dated by TCRdb to between 2020 and 2021). Regarding the study in general: Samples from collaborators originated in the United States, Italy and Spain and spanned both the acute and convalescent phases of COVID-19. The material from the prospective study consisted of cDNA or gDNA derived from T cells, B-cell-depleted T cells, or PBMCs. The dataset comprised deeply sampled blood TCRbeta repertoires from subjects exposed to, actively infected with, or recovered from COVID-19. The repertoires were released in a freely available public database intended as a resource for research on the immune response to SARS-CoV-2. The samples were drawn from two sources: the first 160 participants of the ongoing ImmuneRACE study, and 1,000 to 1,500 subjects contributed by 6 global collaborators. The sample metadata nearly always contained a de-identified subject ID, COVID-19 status, age in years and sex. HLA class I and class II types, where available, came from metadata supplied by the sample provider rather than from assay-based typing.

TCRbeta CDR3 regions were amplified from genomic DNA using the immunoSEQ Assay, a bias-controlled multiplex PCR. Regarding the original processing steps: Within the assay, amplification of reference gene primers was used to estimate how many nucleated cells each sample contained. To quantify the absolute abundance of each unique TCRbeta CDR3 rearrangement, sequence reads were collapsed and filtered. For each sample, productive Simpson clonality was calculated by taking the square root of Simpson's diversity index across productive rearrangements. What TCRdb holds here is the immuneACCESS table cut down to in-frame rearrangements. Part of the clones is not present; checked against another copy, under half of the missing clones reflect an unresolved V gene, and the others are unexplained. V, J and clone size are those of that table, while D and trimming were read from the DNA. Counted in this sample were around 140,000 clones; almost 90% of them appeared once. The top ten clones comprise 1.5% of the sample.

Each collaborating institution followed its own protocols to collect whole blood in K2EDTA tubes. For TCRbeta analysis, collaborator samples were shipped as frozen whole blood, as isolated PBMCs, or as DNA extracted from either sample type. Points the paper makes about the study in general: Clinical and demographic metadata were provided uncurated, with the amount varying by source and participant.

The CDR3 has 15 amino acids, counting the end cysteine and phenylalanine. Solely the CDR3 DNA is kept, with 45 bases framed from the first base. The CDR1 and CDR2 encoded by the germline V gene are SGDLS and YYNGEE. Here V drops 0 bases and J drops 4 bases, and the junction holds 3 bases not matched to any gene. On this clone: The specificity of this receptor is unknown. Base qualities are missing; no much larger clone stands one base away.

Specimen: peripheral blood. This TCR derives from a woman in her sixties with acute or convalescent COVID-19. Rearrangement joined TRBV9 to TRBJ2-1, and 8 bases in between align with TRBD1. In nucleotides, the sequence is TGTGCCAGCAGCGTAGGGGACAGGAGGTACAATGAGCAGTTCTTC. Its product reads: CASSVGDRRYNEQFF.